These 11 T cell receptor beta chains originate from one sample sequenced in a study of T cell responses to AZD1222 COVID-19 vaccine. The assay was immunoSEQ multiplex PCR, and TCRdb's table has in-frame clones only and misses some. The table includes tens of thousands of clones, around 84% detected once. The sequenced sample was peripheral blood, obtained on day 0 of AZD1222 vaccination. The receptors here all came from an adult in good health.

This rearrangement joins TRBV4-2 to TRBJ2-5, with TRBD2 matching over 10 bases. The CDR3 consists of 18 residues. CDR1 LGHNA and CDR2 YNFKEQ come from the germline V gene. V lost 3 bases and J lost 5; bases outside the gene matches: 15. The CDR3: CASSHAPAGGQFGETQYF. CDR3 nucleotide sequence: TGTGCCAGCAGCCACGCGCCAGCGGGGGGGCAGTTTGGGGAGACCCAGTACTTC.

CDR3 amino acids: CASSLTIEVSEQFF. CDR3 in DNA: TGCGCCAGCAGCTTGACCATAGAAGTCAGTGAGCAGTTCTTC. The rearrangement uses TRBV5-1 and TRBJ2-1, with no clear D. Trimming stripped 1 base from V and 9 bases from J, with 14 bases between. Germline CDR1 SGHRS, CDR2 YFSETQ. The CDR3 contains 14 residues.

V and J are TRBV24-1 and TRBJ1-1, with TRBD1 matching 7 bases. J lost 6 bases, V lost 4 bases, and 4 bases had no gene match. This CDR3 has 13 amino acids. Germline loops: CDR1 KGHDR, CDR2 SFDVKD. The DNA of the CDR3 is TGTGCCACCAGTGACTACGGGACAGCTGAAGCTTTCTTT. This codes for CATSDYGTAEAFF.

This chain connects TRBV6-5 to TRBJ2-1, with 7 bases identical to TRBD2. The germline gives CDR1 MNHEY, CDR2 SVGAGI. This CDR3 is built from 15 residues. After removal of 6 bases from V and 4 bases from J, the junction contained 9 bases not matched to a gene. DNA for the CDR3: TGTGCCAGCAGCACGGGCGGGAGTGGTTACAATGAGCAGTTCTTC. Residues: CASSTGGSGYNEQFF.

In this sample, this clone turned up a few times. This chain joins TRBV10-2 and TRBJ2-7, with D unresolved. The CDR3 loop spans 14 amino acids. Looked up from germline, CDR1 is WSHSY and CDR2 is SAAADI. Trimming stripped 1 base from V and 4 bases from J, with 11 bases between. The CDR3 protein is CASSEYRAQYEQYF. CDR3 bases: TGCGCCAGCAGTGAGTATAGGGCCCAATACGAGCAGTACTTC.

The V call is TRBV7-3, the J call TRBJ2-3, with a possible D match to TRBD1 (6 bases). CDR3 length: 16 amino acids. V lost 4 bases, J lost 0 bases, and 14 bases lay in between. CDR1 SGHTA and CDR2 FQGTGA come from the germline V gene. CDR3 DNA sequence: TGTGCCAGCAGCTCACAGGGCCGGACTAGCACAGATACGCAGTATTTT. This encodes CASSSQGRTSTDTQYF.

This chain uses TRBV19 with TRBJ1-5, with D unresolved. The germline gives CDR1 LNHDA, CDR2 SQIVND (reference sequence). Between the trimmed V and J ends, which lost 4 bases and 4 bases, there was a span of 8 bases. This CDR3 contains 13 residues. CDR3 nucleotides: TGTGCCAGTAGTAACTCGGTTAATCAGCCCCAGCATTTT. It specifies CASSNSVNQPQHF.

This clone was observed a handful of times. This chain uses TRBV18 with TRBJ2-4, with D possibly being TRBD2 (5 bases). Germline V lookup: CDR1 KGHSH, CDR2 LQKENI. This CDR3 contains 16 residues. V dropped 1 base and J dropped 0 bases, with 10 bases sitting between them. CDR3 in DNA: TGTGCCAGCTCACCACTAGCGAGTATAGCCAAAAACATTCAGTACTTC. Its protein is CASSPLASIAKNIQYF.

The V and J genes are TRBV9 and TRBJ2-7; D not resolved. Trimming took 5 bases from V and 0 from J, leaving 12 bases between them. Germline values: CDR1 SGDLS, CDR2 YYNGEE. The CDR3 is 14 amino acids. In nucleotides, the CDR3 is TGTGCCAGCAGTCTCGGGCAGAACTCCTACGAGCAGTACTTC. Its protein product is CASSLGQNSYEQYF. Full variable domain (missing parts from reference TRBV9 and TRBJ2-7): DSGVTQTPKHLITATGQRVTLRCSPRSGDLSVYWYQQSLDQGLQFLIQYYNGEERAKGNILERFSAQQFPDLHSELNLSSLELGDSALYFCASSLGQNSYEQYFGPGTRLTVT.

The chain couples TRBV28 to TRBJ2-3; 10 bases are a match to TRBD2. The germline V gene has CDR1 MDHEN and CDR2 SYDVKM. The V segment lost 4 bases and the J segment 1 base; nucleotides outside the gene matches: 11. This CDR3 region has 18 residues. CDR3 residues: CASSSPSLAGVGTDTQYF. In nucleotides, the CDR3 is TGTGCCAGCAGTTCCCCATCGCTAGCGGGAGTGGGCACAGATACGCAGTATTTT.

This clone was picked up a small number of times. This chain connects TRBV3-1 (or the pseudogene TRBV3-2) to TRBJ2-7; the D is unclear. This CDR3 contains 15 residues. The ends were cut back, 0 bases at V and 2 bases at J, with 11 bases in the middle. Germline loops: CDR1 LGHDT, CDR2 YNNKEL (reference sequence). CDR3 sequence: CASSQERPGPYEQYF. In DNA form, the CDR3 reads TGTGCCAGCAGCCAAGAAAGGCCCGGACCCTACGAGCAGTACTTC.